This paragraph covers one TCR beta chain sequence. Assay: immunoSEQ multiplex PCR; the TCRdb copy retains only in-frame clones and omits some. The data show around 72,000 clones, approximately 80% seen once. Germline CDR1 and CDR2: MNHEY and SVGAGI. Trimming removed 7 bases from V and 1 base from J; junction bases left unmatched: 5. This CDR3 has 14 amino acids. These data belong to a study of control samples from healthy donors and cancer patients. The chain recombines TRBV6-5 with TRBJ2-7, with 9 bases that match TRBD2. Source material: blood. This clonotype was sampled from a man over 45 in good health. In nucleotides, the CDR3 is TGTGCCAGCACATCAAGCGGGGGGTCCTACGAGCAGTACTTC. Amino acids: CASTSSGGSYEQYF.